This TCR beta chain emerged from a study of T-cell reconstitution after alpha-beta-depleted transplantation in children. Unique molecular identifiers were incorporated during preparation of the TCRbeta library. TCRdb re-called the PCR reads through MiXCR, storing one row per CDR3 protein. The table shows around 600,000 distinct CDR3 sequences, with under 12% occurring only once. This clonotype appeared many times. CDR1 is SGHTA and CDR2 is FQGNSA in the germline V gene. The CDR3 length is 17 residues. V lost 5 bases to trimming and J lost 6 bases; unmatched junction nucleotides: 11. The source of this sequence is a human donor who donated a stem cell graft to a child with acute myeloid leukemia. Specimen: PBMCs from the stem cell graft donor, collected from the stem cell graft. This sequence joins TRBV7-2 and TRBJ1-4; 11 bases are shared with TRBD1. This CDR3 reads CASSHNYPGQGDEKLFF. The CDR3 bases are TGTGCCAGCAGCCACAACTATCCGGGACAGGGGGATGAAAAACTGTTTTTT.